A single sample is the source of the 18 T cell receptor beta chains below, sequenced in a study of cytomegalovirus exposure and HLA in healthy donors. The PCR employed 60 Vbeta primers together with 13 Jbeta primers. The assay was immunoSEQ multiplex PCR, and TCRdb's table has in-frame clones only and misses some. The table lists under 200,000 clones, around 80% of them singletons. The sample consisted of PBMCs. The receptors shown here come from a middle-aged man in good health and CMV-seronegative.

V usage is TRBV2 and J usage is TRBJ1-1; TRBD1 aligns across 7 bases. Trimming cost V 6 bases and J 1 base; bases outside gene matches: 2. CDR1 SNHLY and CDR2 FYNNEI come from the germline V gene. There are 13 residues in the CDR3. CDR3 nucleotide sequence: TGTGCCAGCAGGACAGGGCCGAACACTGAAGCTTTCTTT. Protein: CASRTGPNTEAFF.

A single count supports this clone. The CDR3 bases are TGTGCCCGAGAACGGGACTCTGGAAACACCATATATTTT. Protein product: CARERDSGNTIYF. The chain is built from TRBV2 and TRBJ1-3; D gene ambiguous. The CDR3 spans 13 residues. CDR1 and CDR2 from the germline V gene are SNHLY and FYNNEI. V was trimmed by 11 bases and J by 0 bases, leaving 11 bases between them.

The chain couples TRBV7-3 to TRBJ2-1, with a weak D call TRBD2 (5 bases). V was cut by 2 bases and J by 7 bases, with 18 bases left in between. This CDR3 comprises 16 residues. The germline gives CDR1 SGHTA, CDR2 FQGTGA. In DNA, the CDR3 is TGTGCCAGCAGCTTAGCCGGGTCCCTACGAGGGAATGAGCAGTTCTTC. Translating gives CASSLAGSLRGNEQFF.

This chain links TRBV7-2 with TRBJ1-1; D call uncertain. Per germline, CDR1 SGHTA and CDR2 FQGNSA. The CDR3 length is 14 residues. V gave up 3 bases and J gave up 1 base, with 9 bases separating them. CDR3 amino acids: CASSFQAPNTEAFF. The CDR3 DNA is TGTGCCAGCAGCTTCCAGGCTCCGAACACTGAAGCTTTCTTT.

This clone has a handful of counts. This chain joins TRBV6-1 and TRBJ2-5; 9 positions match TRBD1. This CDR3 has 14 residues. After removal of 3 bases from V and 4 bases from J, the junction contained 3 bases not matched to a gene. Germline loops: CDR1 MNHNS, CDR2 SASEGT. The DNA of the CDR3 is TGTGCCAGCAGTGACAGGACAGGGGTAGAGACCCAGTACTTC. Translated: CASSDRTGVETQYF.

The CDR3 here is CASSQQGRTEAFF. The CDR3 region has the DNA TGTGCCAGCTCCCAACAGGGTCGGACTGAAGCTTTCTTT. The chain uses TRBV18 and TRBJ1-1, with a possible D match to TRBD1 (6 bases). Germline V gives CDR1 KGHSH, CDR2 LQKENI. V was pared by 6 bases and J by 5 bases, with 13 bases between. The CDR3 contains 13 residues.

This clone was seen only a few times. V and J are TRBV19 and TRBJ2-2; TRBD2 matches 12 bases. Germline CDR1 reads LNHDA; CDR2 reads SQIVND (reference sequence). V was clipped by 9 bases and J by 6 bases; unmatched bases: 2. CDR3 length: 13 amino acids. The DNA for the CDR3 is TGTGCCAGCGGACTAGCGGGGCCCGGGGAGCTGTTTTTT. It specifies CASGLAGPGELFF.

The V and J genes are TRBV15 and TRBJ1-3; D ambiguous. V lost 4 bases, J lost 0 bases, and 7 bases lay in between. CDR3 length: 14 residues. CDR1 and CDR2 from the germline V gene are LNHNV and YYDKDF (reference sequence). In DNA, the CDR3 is TGTGCCACCAGCAACCTATACTCTGGAAACACCATATATTTT. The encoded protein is CATSNLYSGNTIYF.

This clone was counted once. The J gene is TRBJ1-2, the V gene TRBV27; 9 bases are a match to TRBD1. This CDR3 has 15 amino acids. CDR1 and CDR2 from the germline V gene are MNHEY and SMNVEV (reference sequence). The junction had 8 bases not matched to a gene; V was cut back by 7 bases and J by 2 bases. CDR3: CASTPGQGLNYGYTF. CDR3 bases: TGTGCCAGCACCCCGGGACAGGGTCTCAACTATGGCTACACCTTC.

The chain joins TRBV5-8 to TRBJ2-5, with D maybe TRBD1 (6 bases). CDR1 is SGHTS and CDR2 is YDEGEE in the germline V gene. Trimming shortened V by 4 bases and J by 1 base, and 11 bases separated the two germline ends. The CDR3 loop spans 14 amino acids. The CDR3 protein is CASSIKGVQETQYF. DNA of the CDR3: TGTGCCAGCAGCATTAAGGGGGTCCAAGAGACCCAGTACTTC.

The CDR3 coding sequence is TGTGCCAGTAGTACTAGCCGGTCCCTTGGCTACACCTTC. It translates to CASSTSRSLGYTF. This chain links TRBV19 with TRBJ1-2; D uncertain. V was trimmed by 4 bases and J by 7 bases, leaving 13 bases between them. This CDR3 is built from 13 residues. Germline CDR1 and CDR2: LNHDA and SQIVND (reference sequence).

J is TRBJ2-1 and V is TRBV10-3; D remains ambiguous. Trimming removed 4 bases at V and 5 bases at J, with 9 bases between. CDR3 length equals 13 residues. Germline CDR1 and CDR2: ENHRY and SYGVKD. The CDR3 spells CAISGVADNEQFF. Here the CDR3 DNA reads TGTGCCATCAGTGGAGTGGCGGACAATGAGCAGTTCTTC.

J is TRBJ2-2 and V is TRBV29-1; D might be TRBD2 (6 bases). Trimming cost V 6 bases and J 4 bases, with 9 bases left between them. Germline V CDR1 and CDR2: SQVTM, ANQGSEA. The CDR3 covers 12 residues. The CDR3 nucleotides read TGCAGCGTCGTGCGGGGCACCGGGGAGCTGTTTTTT. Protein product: CSVVRGTGELFF.

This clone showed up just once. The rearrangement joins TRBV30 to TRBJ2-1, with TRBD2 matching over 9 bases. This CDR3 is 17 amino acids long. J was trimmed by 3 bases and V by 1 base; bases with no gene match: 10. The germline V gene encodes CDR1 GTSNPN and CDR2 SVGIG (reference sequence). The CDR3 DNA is TGTGCCTGGAGTGAGGTTTGGCCTAGCGGGAACTACAATGAGCAGTTCTTC. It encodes CAWSEVWPSGNYNEQFF.

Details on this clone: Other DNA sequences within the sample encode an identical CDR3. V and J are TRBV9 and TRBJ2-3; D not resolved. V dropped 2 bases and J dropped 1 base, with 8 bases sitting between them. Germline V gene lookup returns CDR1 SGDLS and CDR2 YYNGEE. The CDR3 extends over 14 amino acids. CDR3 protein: CASSVGQGTDTQYF. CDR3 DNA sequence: TGTGCCAGCAGCGTTGGCCAGGGCACAGATACGCAGTATTTT.

The CDR3 DNA reads TGTGCCAGTAGTCCTACCACCGGGATCATACCCGGGCAGTACTTC. Protein product: CASSPTTGIIPGQYF. The rearrangement joins TRBV19 to TRBJ2-7; perhaps TRBD2 as D (5 bases). Germline V gives CDR1 LNHDA, CDR2 SQIVND (reference sequence). Trimming took 5 bases from V and 9 from J, leaving 23 bases between them. The CDR3 totals 15 residues.

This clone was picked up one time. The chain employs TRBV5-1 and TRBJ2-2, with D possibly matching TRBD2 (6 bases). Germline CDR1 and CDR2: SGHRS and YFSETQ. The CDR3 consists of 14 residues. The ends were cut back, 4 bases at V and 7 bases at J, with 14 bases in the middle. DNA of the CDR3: TGCGCCAGCAGCGGGGGGAGGAACGACGGGGAGCTGTTTTTT. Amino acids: CASSGGRNDGELFF. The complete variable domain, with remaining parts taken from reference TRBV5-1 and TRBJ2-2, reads KAGVTQTPRYLIKTRGQQVTLSCSPISGHRSVSWYQQTPGQGLQFLFEYFSETQRNKGNFPGRFSGRQFSNSRSEMNVSTLELGDSALYLCASSGGRNDGELFFGEGSRLTVL.

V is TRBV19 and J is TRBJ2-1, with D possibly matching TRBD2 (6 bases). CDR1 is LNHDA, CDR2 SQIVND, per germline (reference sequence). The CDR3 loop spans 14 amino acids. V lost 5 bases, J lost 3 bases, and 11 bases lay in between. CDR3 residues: CASSLSGDYNEQFF. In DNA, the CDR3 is TGTGCCAGTAGTCTTAGCGGAGACTACAATGAGCAGTTCTTC. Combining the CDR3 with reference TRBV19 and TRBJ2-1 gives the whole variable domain DGGITQSPKYLFRKEGQNVTLSCEQNLNHDAMYWYRQDPGQGLRLIYYSQIVNDFQKGDIAEGYSVSREKKESFPLTVTSAQKNPTAFYLCASSLSGDYNEQFFGPGTRLTVL.